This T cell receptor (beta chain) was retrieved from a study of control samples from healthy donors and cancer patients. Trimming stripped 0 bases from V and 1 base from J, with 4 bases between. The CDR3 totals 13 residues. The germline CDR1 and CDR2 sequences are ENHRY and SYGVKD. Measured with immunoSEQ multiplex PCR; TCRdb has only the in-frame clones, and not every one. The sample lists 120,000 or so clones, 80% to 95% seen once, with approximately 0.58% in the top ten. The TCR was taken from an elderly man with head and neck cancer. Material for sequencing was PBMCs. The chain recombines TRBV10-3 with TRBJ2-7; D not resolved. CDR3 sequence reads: CAISESQSYEQYF. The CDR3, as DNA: TGTGCCATCAGTGAGTCACAGTCCTACGAGCAGTACTTC.